This T cell receptor beta chain was identified in a study of T cell responses to AZD1222 COVID-19 vaccine. Points from the study as a whole: There were vaccine-associated CD4 TCRs across spike, dominant at 160-218 and 743-854. Among the donors, most were white British and more were female, and clonal diversity was possibly underestimated. Vaccination with two AZD1222 doses was followed by a rise in Spike-specific TCR breadth and depth.

V dropped 3 bases and J dropped 4 bases, with 7 bases sitting between them. This CDR3 is built from 13 residues. CDR1 is MDHEN, CDR2 SYDVKM, per germline. Produced via immunoSEQ multiplex PCR; TCRdb's table is partial and in-frame only. Of around 54,000 clones listed, approximately 86% were seen once; the top ten hold less than 9%. As for this clone: Its antigen remains unknown.

The specimen comprised peripheral blood, sampled 28 days after the second AZD1222 dose. The V call is TRBV28, the J call TRBJ1-3; D possibly corresponds to TRBD1 (6 bases). The sequence was collected from an adult who received the AZD1222 COVID-19 vaccine. This chain's CDR3 is CASSFRGGNTIYF. The CDR3, as DNA: TGTGCCAGCAGTTTCAGGGGAGGAAACACCATATATTTT.